This is a list of T cell receptor beta chains from one sample in a study of cytomegalovirus exposure and HLA in healthy donors. The protocol was immunoSEQ multiplex PCR, while the TCRdb copy is restricted to in-frame clones and leaves out a portion. The sample shows approximately 150,000 clones, about 80% of them seen only once. The sample taken for sequencing was PBMCs. These receptors originate from a man aged 40-49 years in good health and CMV-seronegative. CDR3s include the opening cysteine and the closing phenylalanine or tryptophan. Each record gives: CDR3 protein, V gene.

CDR3aa: CASSNSPAGNTIYF; v_gene: TRBV6-5
CDR3aa: CASSVTGMTTIYYEQYF; v_gene: TRBV9
CDR3aa: CASSSTGRSEAFF; v_gene: TRBV7-2
CDR3aa: CASSPSANQPQHF; v_gene: TRBV18
CDR3aa: CASRLDRAEQFF; v_gene: TRBV6-1
CDR3aa: CASSAGTGGIYEQYF; v_gene: TRBV9
CDR3aa: CASILLGQGVAEQYF; v_gene: TRBV6-1
CDR3aa: CASSGGAGYGYTF; v_gene: TRBV19
CDR3aa: CASSLSPPQNYGYTF; v_gene: TRBV28
CDR3aa: CAWSRSLAGAYTDTQYF; v_gene: TRBV30
CDR3aa: CASSKDRGRHYEQYF; v_gene: TRBV5-4
CDR3aa: CASRSWDNSGNTIYF; v_gene: TRBV19
CDR3aa: CASSSLPTGYEQYF; v_gene: TRBV5-6
CDR3aa: CASRLGNEKLFF; v_gene: TRBV5-1
CDR3aa: CASSPGGPGDAYEQYF; v_gene: TRBV5-4
CDR3aa: CASSYSTGEQYF; v_gene: TRBV6-6
CDR3aa: CASSLGVARKETQYF; v_gene: TRBV7-9
CDR3aa: CASSPGTGNSPLHF; v_gene: TRBV18
CDR3aa: CASSLGGANTEAFF; v_gene: TRBV5-4
CDR3aa: CASSDTGGYNQPQHF; v_gene: TRBV11-2
CDR3aa: CSGREGFGSGNTIYF; v_gene: TRBV29-1
CDR3aa: CASSMARDRGGYGYTF; v_gene: TRBV19
CDR3aa: CASSVPGQGYYGYTF; v_gene: TRBV19
CDR3aa: CASSVGPLTPNEKLFF; v_gene: TRBV9
CDR3aa: CASSDSQNSYEQYF; v_gene: TRBV6-1
CDR3aa: CASSPGTGGDQPQHF; v_gene: TRBV6-6
CDR3aa: CASSPDRGLNQPQHF; v_gene: TRBV19
CDR3aa: CASSFPSSGNTIYF; v_gene: TRBV5-6
CDR3aa: CASSTPLTSGQETQYF; v_gene: TRBV18
CDR3aa: CASSLMGEQPQHF; v_gene: TRBV7-9
CDR3aa: CASSAGTVATNEKLFF; v_gene: TRBV9
CDR3aa: CAWRLGGNTGELFF; v_gene: TRBV30
CDR3aa: CASSSLAGGGNEQFF; v_gene: TRBV5-6
CDR3aa: CASSAEGQASGEKLFF; v_gene: TRBV25-1
CDR3aa: CASSLSIGGLNTQYF; v_gene: TRBV5-8
CDR3aa: CASSRLIGGQETQYF; v_gene: TRBV9
CDR3aa: CASSFSGNQPQHF; v_gene: TRBV27
CDR3aa: CAISEWDSRDVGYTF; v_gene: TRBV10-3
CDR3aa: CASSIGTDQETQYF; v_gene: TRBV21-1
CDR3aa: CSSSFRAYGYTF; v_gene: TRBV7-9
CDR3aa: CASRWQAKNIQYF; v_gene: TRBV21-1
CDR3aa: CASRDSSQPQHF; v_gene: TRBV2
CDR3aa: CASSLDLGATEAFF; v_gene: TRBV7-2
CDR3aa: CASSLSAQASGYTF; v_gene: TRBV5-1
CDR3aa: CASSLAGDGYTF; v_gene: TRBV19
CDR3aa: CASSQVGGGKPDTQYF; v_gene: TRBV4-2
CDR3aa: CASKLGISADTQYF; v_gene: TRBV2
CDR3aa: CASSYGGASGNTIYF; v_gene: TRBV6-5
CDR3aa: CASSLVGGESQAFF; v_gene: TRBV11-2
CDR3aa: CASSYRGWVETQYF; v_gene: TRBV6-5
CDR3aa: CASKDWRYYEQYF; v_gene: TRBV10-2
CDR3aa: CASSEVSSGETQYF; v_gene: TRBV6-1
CDR3aa: CASSAGTSTNIQYF; v_gene: TRBV7-9
CDR3aa: CASSPGTYEQYF; v_gene: TRBV5-1
CDR3aa: CASSYGTGGSYEQYF; v_gene: TRBV6-5